This T cell receptor (beta chain) comes out of a study of CD8+CD57+ T cells in acquired aplastic anemia listed by TCRdb under 2018. As for the study more broadly: Extracted DNA from sorted CD4+ and CD8+ cells averaged around 3.3 ug, ranging from roughly 0.2 to 30 ug. For healthy donor samples, the average read count was around 10 million for CD4+ cells and roughly 12 million for CD8+ cells. Broad study findings and their caveats: Patients and healthy controls showed no significant difference in CD8+ Simpson's diversity (P=0.060). Nearly 30 CD8+ CDR3 sequences were found in both patients and controls but appeared to be highly expressed in patients and within the immunodominant clones of the patients.

Details on this clonotype: This receptor's antigen is unknown. The sample holds no much larger clone one base away, and base qualities are not on file.

TCR beta VDJ combination and CDR3 sequence profiling used genomic DNA as the template. An Illumina HiSeq 2000 was used for TCR repertoire sequencing. Per the source publication's procedure: TRBV/TRBJ rearrangement plots, CDR3 size and DJ length profiles, and Simpson's diversity index were used to assess repertoires. The most abundant DNA sequence in the deep sequencing data was defined as the immunodominant clone. CDR3 amino acid sequences were checked for sharing between subjects and were compared against published repertoires and the VDJdb database. TCRdb trimmed public reads at Q25 via fastp, called clones via MiXCR and kept in-frame beta chains. Identical CDR3 proteins give one entry, which carries the most common genes and DNA. Clone size and V and J calls follow TCRdb, not the original study. A total of about 190,000 distinct CDR3 sequences appear in this sample, roughly half of them only once. Around a sixth of the sample is held by the ten biggest clonotypes.

CDR1 and CDR2 are drawn from the germline V gene: SGHDN, FVKESK. The CDR3 holds 18 amino acids from the cysteine to the phenylalanine. The only DNA kept is the CDR3, 54 bases in frame from the first base. V sheds 2 bases and J sheds 4 bases, leaving 20 bases between their ends. The study deep-sequenced TCR repertoires of sorted CD4+ and CD8+ blood T cells from severe aplastic anemia patients and healthy subjects. Ficoll-Paque density gradient centrifugation was used to isolate peripheral blood mononuclear cells. CD4+ and CD8+ T cells were sorted by FACS or magnetic beads before DNA extraction. The receptor comes from a human donor in good health, serving as a control. The chain joins TRBV14 to TRBJ2-2, with the D call perhaps TRBD1 or TRBD2, as 5 bases match in each case. The material sequenced was sorted CD4+, CD8+, or CD8+CD57+ T cells (not recorded which) from PBMCs. At the DNA level, the sequence is TGTGCCAGCAGCCAAACCCCTACTAAGGCAGGGAGCACCGGGGAGCTGTTTTTT. This encodes CASSQTPTKAGSTGELFF.